Each of the 21 T cell receptor beta chains below was sequenced from the same sample in a study of shared clonotypes between healthy human individuals. This table comes from immunoSEQ multiplex PCR, and its TCRdb copy is limited to in-frame clones, with some not included. Here the sample spans 700,000 or so clones, less than 80% being singletons. Sequenced sample: memory CD4+ T cells sorted from blood. As to subset: CD45RA-negative fraction. These receptors were collected from a woman aged 25 to 39 in good health.

The chain has TRBV30 and TRBJ1-2; D is undetermined. CDR1 and CDR2 from the germline V gene are GTSNPN and SVGIG (reference sequence). This CDR3 is 14 amino acids long. With 0 bases removed from V and 6 bases from J, the gap between germline ends came to 14 bases. CDR3 loop: CAWSVRQDWDGYTF. CDR3 in DNA: TGTGCCTGGAGTGTAAGGCAGGATTGGGATGGCTACACCTTC.

The chain employs TRBV28 and TRBJ2-1, with 9 bases matching TRBD2. The CDR3 runs to 18 residues. J was trimmed by 2 bases and V by 2 bases; bases with no gene match: 10. The germline CDR1 and CDR2 sequences are MDHEN and SYDVKM. CDR3 bases: TGTGCCAGCAGTTTAGCTAGCGGGACCGTCCCAGCCTACAATGAGCAGTTCTTC. Amino acid sequence: CASSLASGTVPAYNEQFF.

This chain links TRBV28 with TRBJ2-3; 10 bases are a match to TRBD2. Germline values: CDR1 MDHEN, CDR2 SYDVKM. V lost 11 bases and J lost 6; bases outside the gene matches: 14. This CDR3 is built from 15 residues. The CDR3 coding sequence is TGTGCCTCCCCCCCGCTAGCGGGAGTAGGCGATACGCAGTATTTT. Translated: CASPPLAGVGDTQYF.

This sequence joins TRBV11-3 and TRBJ2-2, with 10 nucleotides matching TRBD1. Germline loops: CDR1 SGHNT, CDR2 YENEEA. CDR3 length: 18 amino acids. The V gene end was trimmed by 5 bases and the J gene end by 4 bases; junction bases not matched to a gene: 13. CDR3 sequence reads: CASSPRDRGTGGTGELFF. The CDR3 DNA follows: TGTGCCAGCAGCCCTAGGGACAGGGGAACGGGAGGCACCGGGGAGCTGTTTTTT.

In nucleotides, the CDR3 is TGTGCCAGTAAAGCCCCGGGACTAGCGGGAGGGAGAGAGCAGTTCTTC. This codes for CASKAPGLAGGREQFF. The rearrangement joins TRBV19 to TRBJ2-1, with TRBD2 matching 16 bases. The CDR3 covers 16 residues. V lost 7 bases, J lost 10 bases, and 10 bases stayed unmatched. Germline V gives CDR1 LNHDA, CDR2 SQIVND (reference sequence).

CDR3 sequence reads: CASSSKFTETEAFF. In nucleotides, the CDR3 is TGCGCCAGCAGCTCAAAATTCACCGAGACTGAAGCTTTCTTT. The chain recombines TRBV5-1 with TRBJ1-1; no firm D call. The V gene's germline CDR1 is SGHRS and CDR2 YFSETQ. The V gene lost 3 bases and the J gene lost 5 bases, with 14 bases spanning the gap. The CDR3 runs 14 residues.

Written as DNA, the CDR3 is TGCAGTGCCTTTACGGGACAGGGGTACAACGAGCAGTACTTC. Amino acid sequence: CSAFTGQGYNEQYF. The chain uses TRBV29-1 and TRBJ2-7; 10 bases fit TRBD1. The germline gives CDR1 SQVTM, CDR2 ANQGSEA. This CDR3 comprises 14 residues.

This clone has more than one count but fewer than ten. Other DNA sequences of this sample code for an identical CDR3. The V and J genes are TRBV4-1 and TRBJ2-7, with TRBD1 matching 9 bases. J was trimmed by 0 bases and V by 1 base; bases with no gene match: 1. This CDR3 is built from 15 residues. CDR1 MGHRA and CDR2 YSYEKL come from the germline V gene. DNA for the CDR3: TGCGCCAGCAGCCAAGGACAGGGGGTCTCCTACGAGCAGTACTTC. Protein: CASSQGQGVSYEQYF.

This chain joins TRBV19 and TRBJ1-5, with D uncertain. The V end was cut by 6 bases, the J end by 4 bases, with 7 bases between. The germline gives CDR1 LNHDA, CDR2 SQIVND (reference sequence). This CDR3 has 12 residues. CDR3: CASRDGNQPQHF. The CDR3 coding sequence is TGTGCCAGTAGGGACGGTAATCAGCCCCAGCATTTT. Based on the CDR3 plus reference TRBV19 and TRBJ1-5, the full variable domain is DGGITQSPKYLFRKEGQNVTLSCEQNLNHDAMYWYRQDPGQGLRLIYYSQIVNDFQKGDIAEGYSVSREKKESFPLTVTSAQKNPTAFYLCASRDGNQPQHFGDGTRLSIL.

This clone was observed many times. The V call is TRBV4-1, the J call TRBJ2-3; D ambiguous. With 5 bases removed from V and 0 bases from J, the gap between germline ends came to 15 bases. The germline V gene has CDR1 MGHRA and CDR2 YSYEKL. This CDR3 is built from 16 residues. CDR3 nucleotides: TGCGCCAGCAGCGACGCGCAATCCCCAAGCACAGATACGCAGTATTTT. Amino acids: CASSDAQSPSTDTQYF.

This clone was detected ten times or more. V usage is TRBV19 and J usage is TRBJ2-3; 11 positions agree with TRBD2. The CDR3 spans 16 residues. Germline V gene lookup returns CDR1 LNHDA and CDR2 SQIVND (reference sequence). Trimming took 7 bases from V and 2 from J; bases not matched to a gene: 8. Here the CDR3 DNA reads TGTGCCAGTAAGACTAGCGGGGCAGGATTCACAGATACGCAGTATTTT. As protein: CASKTSGAGFTDTQYF.

The rearrangement links TRBV6-1 to TRBJ2-1; weak D call: TRBD2 (6 bases). With 9 bases removed from V and 5 bases from J, the gap between germline ends came to 14 bases. Germline V gene sequence: CDR1 MNHNS, CDR2 SASEGT. The CDR3 has 13 amino acids. DNA of the CDR3: TGTGCCAGTCGGGAGTGGGCTAACAATGAGCAGTTCTTC. Amino acid sequence: CASREWANNEQFF.

This clone was recorded only once. The rearrangement joins TRBV27 to TRBJ1-5; 10 bases align to TRBD1. Trimming cost V 5 bases and J 7 bases; bases outside gene matches: 17. Germline CDR1 is MNHEY and CDR2 is SMNVEV (reference sequence). This CDR3 is 18 amino acids long. CDR3 nucleotide sequence: TGTGCCAGCAGTCCCACACCATCGGGACAGGGGATCGGACAGCCCCAGCATTTT. Residues: CASSPTPSGQGIGQPQHF.

This clone was detected only once. The genes are TRBV2 and TRBJ2-3; D unresolved. The CDR3 is made up of 13 amino acids. V was cut by 7 bases and J by 2 bases, with 10 bases left in between. The germline V gene encodes CDR1 SNHLY and CDR2 FYNNEI. The CDR3 DNA reads TGTGCCAGCATCGAGGAAATCACAGATACGCAGTATTTT. This codes for CASIEEITDTQYF.

The J gene is TRBJ1-2, the V gene TRBV28; 9 bases are shared with TRBD1. V lost 8 bases to trimming and J lost 5 bases; unmatched junction nucleotides: 12. The germline V gene has CDR1 MDHEN and CDR2 SYDVKM. The CDR3 length is 15 residues. The CDR3 is CASLTPGQGNYGYTF. Written as DNA, the CDR3 is TGTGCCAGCCTTACCCCGGGACAGGGAAATTATGGCTACACCTTC.

Details on this clone: An end of the junction does not agree with germline; a read error may underlie this. This chain connects TRBV5-8 to TRBJ2-7; unclear D gene. Germline assignment: CDR1 SGHTS and CDR2 YDEGEE. CDR3 length equals 12 residues. The CDR3 is CASSALSYAQYF. The CDR3 DNA follows: TGTGCCAGCAGCGCCCTATCCTACGCGCAGTACTTC.

V and J are TRBV19 and TRBJ1-2; 9 bases line up with TRBD1. V was pared by 10 bases and J by 6 bases, with 12 bases of the junction left unmatched. Germline CDR1 and CDR2: LNHDA and SQIVND (reference sequence). This CDR3 comprises 14 residues. CDR3 DNA sequence: TGTGCCACTGACCCCGGGACAGGGCCGGATGGCTACACCTTC. This gives the protein CATDPGTGPDGYTF.

V and J are TRBV19 and TRBJ2-3, with D perhaps TRBD2 (5 bases). Trimming left V 5 bases short and J 11 bases short, with 14 bases between. CDR1 is LNHDA and CDR2 is SQIVND in the germline V gene (reference sequence). This CDR3 is 12 amino acids long. Written as DNA, the CDR3 is TGTGCCAGTAGTTTCCGGGAATCAAAGCAGTATTTT. Residues: CASSFRESKQYF.

The J gene is TRBJ2-7, the V gene TRBV15; 9 bases fit TRBD2. CDR1 and CDR2 (germline): LNHNV, YYDKDF (reference sequence). The V segment lost 4 bases and the J segment 3 bases; nucleotides outside the gene matches: 7. CDR3 length: 15 residues. The CDR3 region has the DNA TGTGCCACCAGCATAGGGCTAGCGGGAATCTACGAGCAGTACTTC. This sequence encodes CATSIGLAGIYEQYF. Together with reference TRBV15 and TRBJ2-7, the CDR3 gives the full variable domain: DAMVIQNPRYQVTQFGKPVTLSCSQTLNHNVMYWYQQKSSQAPKLLFHYYDKDFNNEADTPDNFQSRRPNTSFCFLDIRSPGLGDTAMYLCATSIGLAGIYEQYFGPGTRLTVT.

The J gene is TRBJ1-4, the V gene TRBV13; 7 bases agree with TRBD1. The CDR3 has 14 residues. Germline-derived CDR1 and CDR2 are PRHDT and FYEKMQ (reference sequence). V was clipped by 5 bases and J by 10 bases; unmatched bases: 10. The CDR3 nucleotides read TGTGCCAGCAGCCCAGGGGGACAAGGCCGAAAACTGTTTTTT. Amino acids: CASSPGGQGRKLFF.

This clone was found a few times. This chain joins TRBV4-1 and TRBJ2-1; 10 bases agree with TRBD2. V lost 0 bases and J lost 5; bases outside the gene matches: 7. Germline assignment: CDR1 MGHRA and CDR2 YSYEKL. CDR3 length: 17 residues. CDR3 in DNA: TGCGCCAGCAGCCAAGAAGGTTCAGCGGGAGGGAACAATGAGCAGTTCTTC. The encoded protein is CASSQEGSAGGNNEQFF.